Listed below are T cell receptor beta chains from one sample, sequenced in a study of T cell changes during pregnancy in multiple sclerosis. Repertoires were generated with immunoSEQ multiplex PCR, while TCRdb's copy carries only in-frame clones and drops some. The sample comprises approximately 61,000 clones, roughly 90% of which are singletons, and approximately 3% rests with the top ten. Here the sequenced sample was peripheral blood, taken in the first trimester of pregnancy. These receptor sequences come from a female donor in good health, enrolled as a control in a pregnancy study. CDR3s include the opening cysteine and the closing phenylalanine or tryptophan. A D gene is named only where the DNA matches it firmly. Not all rows give a size; the values are once, few, many and, for expanded clones, a class.

CDR3: CASSEWGGGSLHF; DNA: .; D: .; size: .; V: TRBV25-1; J: TRBJ1-5
CDR3: CASSQVFVAEGLPYGYTF; DNA: TGCGCCAGCAGCCAAGTTTTTGTTGCGGAAGGACTGCCCTATGGCTACACCTTC; D: .; size: .; V: TRBV4-3; J: TRBJ1-2
CDR3: CASSQSTPPYEQYF; DNA: TGCGCCAGCAGCCAGTCTACGCCGCCCTACGAGCAGTACTTC; D: .; size: .; V: TRBV4-3; J: TRBJ2-7
CDR3: CASSSSGGAADTQYF; DNA: TGCGCCAGCAGCTCTAGCGGGGGGGCGGCAGATACGCAGTATTTT; D: TRBD2; size: .; V: TRBV5-1; J: TRBJ2-3
CDR3: CASSLERGGSDTQYF; DNA: TGTGCCAGCAGCCTCGAGAGGGGGGGATCAGATACGCAGTATTTT; D: .; size: .; V: TRBV14; J: TRBJ2-3
CDR3: CAISGNLAYEQYF; DNA: TGTGCCATCAGTGGTAACTTAGCCTACGAGCAGTACTTC; D: .; size: .; V: TRBV10-3; J: TRBJ2-7
CDR3: CASSFSRSSYNEQFF; DNA: TGTGCCAGCAGCTTCAGCCGGAGCTCCTACAATGAGCAGTTCTTC; D: .; size: once; V: TRBV11-2; J: TRBJ2-1
CDR3: CASSDGGGTADTQYF; DNA: TGTGCCAGCAGTGACGGAGGCGGGACCGCAGATACGCAGTATTTT; D: .; size: few; V: TRBV6-4; J: TRBJ2-3
CDR3: CASSVGVRDGETQYF; DNA: TGTGCCAGCAGCGTAGGGGTGCGGGATGGGGAGACCCAGTACTTC; D: .; size: .; V: TRBV9; J: TRBJ2-5
CDR3: CASSLALLAGRPSTDTQYF; DNA: TGTGCCAGCAGCTTAGCGCTACTAGCGGGAAGACCTAGCACAGATACGCAGTATTTT; D: TRBD2; size: once; V: TRBV7-2; J: TRBJ2-3
CDR3: CASQRGGRDNEQFF; DNA: TGTGCCTCCCAACGAGGGGGTAGGGACAATGAGCAGTTCTTC; D: .; size: .; V: TRBV15; J: TRBJ2-1
CDR3: CASIKSGRYNEQFF; DNA: TGTGCCAGCATAAAGAGCGGGAGGTACAATGAGCAGTTCTTC; D: TRBD2; size: .; V: TRBV27; J: TRBJ2-1
CDR3: CASSEDGRFFF; DNA: TGTGCCAGCAGTGAAGACGGGAGGTTTTTCTTC; D: TRBD2; size: .; V: TRBV5-4; J: TRBJ2-1
CDR3: CASSSGDFNYGYTF; DNA: TGCGCCAGCAGCTCAGGGGATTTCAACTATGGCTACACCTTC; D: .; size: .; V: TRBV5-1; J: TRBJ1-2
CDR3: CASNPGGWGDYEQYF; DNA: TGTGCCAGCAATCCGGGGGGCTGGGGCGACTACGAGCAGTACTTC; D: .; size: .; V: TRBV5-5; J: TRBJ2-7
CDR3: CASSRPTSGGGEQFF; DNA: TGTGCCAGCAGCCGACCGACTAGCGGGGGGGGTGAGCAGTTCTTC; D: TRBD2; size: .; V: TRBV5-4; J: TRBJ2-1
CDR3: CASSPTGFVGRGYTF; DNA: TGTGCCAGCAGCCCGACAGGGTTTGTGGGCCGTGGCTACACCTTC; D: TRBD1; size: .; V: TRBV13; J: TRBJ1-2
CDR3: CASSVQGGKLFF; DNA: TGTGCCAGCAGCGTACAGGGGGGAAAACTGTTTTTT; D: TRBD1; size: .; V: TRBV9; J: TRBJ1-4
CDR3: CSVSTGSKNIQYF; DNA: TGCAGCGTTTCCACAGGTTCCAAAAACATTCAGTACTTC; D: .; size: .; V: TRBV29-1; J: TRBJ2-4
CDR3: CATSSGVGANVLTF; DNA: TGTGCCACCAGCAGCGGGGTTGGGGCCAACGTCCTGACTTTC; D: .; size: once; V: TRBV15; J: TRBJ2-6
CDR3: CASSEREPPVAFF; DNA: TGTGCCAGCAGTGAACGGGAGCCCCCCGTAGCTTTCTTT; D: .; size: .; V: TRBV6-1; J: TRBJ1-1
CDR3: CASTRSYSYEQYF; DNA: TGTGCCAGCACCCGGAGTTATTCCTACGAGCAGTACTTC; D: .; size: .; V: TRBV6-1; J: TRBJ2-7
CDR3: CASNKQGYNEQFF; DNA: TGTGCCAGCAATAAACAGGGCTACAATGAGCAGTTCTTC; D: .; size: .; V: TRBV2; J: TRBJ2-1
CDR3: CASSQRPQGDEQFF; DNA: TGTGCCAGCAGTCAACGACCGCAAGGGGATGAGCAGTTCTTC; D: .; size: .; V: TRBV27; J: TRBJ2-1
CDR3: CASSPDRGSYEQYF; DNA: TGTGCCAGCAGCCCCGACAGGGGATCCTACGAGCAGTACTTC; D: TRBD1; size: .; V: TRBV7-2; J: TRBJ2-7
CDR3: CASLQGAMDNEQFF; DNA: TGTGCCAGCCTTCAGGGGGCAATGGACAATGAGCAGTTCTTC; D: TRBD1; size: .; V: TRBV6-6; J: TRBJ2-1
CDR3: CASSLDGASGSADTQYF; DNA: TGTGCCAGCAGCTTAGATGGCGCTAGCGGGAGCGCAGATACGCAGTATTTT; D: TRBD2; size: .; V: TRBV11-2; J: TRBJ2-3
CDR3: CASFSSSGGQTVYNEQFF; DNA: TGTGCCAGCTTCTCTTCTAGCGGGGGGCAAACGGTCTACAATGAGCAGTTCTTC; D: TRBD2; size: .; V: TRBV25-1; J: TRBJ2-1
CDR3: CASSQLAGGTDTQYF; DNA: TGCGCCAGCAGCCAACTAGCGGGGGGCACAGATACGCAGTATTTT; D: TRBD2; size: .; V: TRBV5-1; J: TRBJ2-3
CDR3: CASSLLAGGGEQFF; DNA: TGTGCCAGCAGCTTACTAGCGGGAGGCGGTGAGCAGTTCTTC; D: TRBD2; size: .; V: TRBV5-4; J: TRBJ2-1
CDR3: CASRWDRGQTQYF; DNA: TGTGCCAGCAGGTGGGACAGGGGTCAGACCCAGTACTTC; D: TRBD1; size: .; V: TRBV28; J: TRBJ2-5
CDR3: CASSPPGQRYGYTF; DNA: TGTGCCAGCTCACCACCCGGACAGAGATATGGCTACACCTTC; D: .; size: .; V: TRBV18; J: TRBJ1-2
CDR3: CASSDRVLLYF; DNA: TGTGCCAGTAGTGACAGGGTATTGTTGTACTTC; D: TRBD1; size: .; V: TRBV19; J: TRBJ2-4
CDR3: CAWKKFGHTIYF; DNA: TGTGCCTGGAAGAAGTTTGGGCACACCATATATTTT; D: .; size: .; V: TRBV30; J: TRBJ1-3
CDR3: CASKPDRGSTRGYTF; DNA: TGCGCCAGCAAGCCTGACAGGGGTTCAACGCGCGGCTACACCTTC; D: TRBD1; size: .; V: TRBV5-1; J: TRBJ1-2
CDR3: CASSIGGSEQYF; DNA: TGTGCCAGTAGTATCGGGGGGTCCGAGCAGTACTTC; D: TRBD2; size: .; V: TRBV19; J: TRBJ2-7
CDR3: CASSHGGPNTEAFF; DNA: TGCGCCAGCAGCCACGGTGGGCCGAACACTGAAGCTTTCTTT; D: .; size: .; V: TRBV5-1; J: TRBJ1-1
CDR3: CASISGGPKYNEQFF; DNA: TGTGCCAGCATCTCGGGAGGGCCAAAGTACAATGAGCAGTTCTTC; D: TRBD2; size: .; V: TRBV11-2; J: TRBJ2-1
CDR3: CASSLEGGRAFYEQYF; DNA: TGTGCCAGCAGCTTGGAGGGCGGGAGGGCCTTCTACGAGCAGTACTTC; D: TRBD2; size: .; V: TRBV5-4; J: TRBJ2-7
CDR3: CASSSNYGETQYF; DNA: TGTGCCAGCAGCTCTAACTACGGAGAGACCCAGTACTTC; D: .; size: .; V: TRBV7-2; J: TRBJ2-5
CDR3: CASSPPLRGRTEAFF; DNA: TGTGCCAGCAGCCCTCCCCTCAGGGGGCGGACTGAAGCTTTCTTT; D: TRBD1; size: once; V: TRBV7-9; J: TRBJ1-1
CDR3: CASSLETRRDEKLFF; DNA: TGCGCCAGCAGCTTGGAAACAAGGAGAGATGAAAAACTGTTTTTT; D: .; size: .; V: TRBV5-1; J: TRBJ1-4
CDR3: CASLKFVSGGQETQYF; DNA: TGTGCCAGCTTAAAATTCGTAAGCGGAGGACAAGAGACCCAGTACTTC; D: .; size: .; V: TRBV18; J: TRBJ2-5